The present T cell receptor beta chain was sequenced within a study of response to subunit inactivated influenza vaccine. Findings and limits, study-wide: Only a handful of new T cells, the authors suggested, are recruited with each seasonal influenza vaccination.

Trimming took off 6 bases at V and 2 bases at J, with 13 bases between the two ends. The CDR3 consists of 14 residues. Germline V gene data show CDR1 as MNHNS and CDR2 as SASEGT. Using its own MiXCR run on the RT-PCR reads, TCRdb lists one record per CDR3 protein. This repertoire shows 600,000 to 850,000 distinct CDR3 sequences, 13% to 15% found once; its top ten account for 7.5% to 9%. Only a few counts were recorded for this clonotype. Its antigen is not known. This receptor was obtained from a man aged 50-59 years who received an inactivated influenza vaccine. The chain has TRBV6-1 and TRBJ2-5; D call uncertain. This material consisted of PBMCs from blood, taken around 14 days before vaccination. CDR3 nucleotides: TGTGCCAGCAGCCCTTTAATAGGGCAAGAGACCCAGTACTTC. Protein: CASSPLIGQETQYF.